The 17 T cell receptor beta chains in this list originate from one sample, sequenced in a study of CD8+ T cells in alopecia areata (dated 2018 in TCRdb). Library method: the immunoSEQ multiplex PCR assay. RNA was extracted from all samples and reverse transcribed into cDNA, which served as template for TCR sequencing. Sourced from immuneACCESS, this table was stored by TCRdb with only in-frame sequences that have V and J called. A share of the clones is absent; for the studies checked, an unresolved V gene accounts for under half, and the remainder has no known explanation. Within this sample are about 140,000 clones, with around 82% of them counted one time only. The ten most abundant clones make up 20% to 25% of the sample. Explained via the paper, the time point label denotes: about four weeks on oral tofacitinib. Per the publication, the treatment or condition label means: oral pan-JAK inhibitor, 5-10 mg twice daily.

The source was CD8+ T cells sorted from blood, collected at week 4, from a patient treated with tofacitinib. The receptors here all came from a human donor with alopecia areata.

This clone was seen once. The gene calls are TRBV5-1 and TRBJ2-1; D unresolved. Germline lookup yields CDR1 SGHRS and CDR2 YFSETQ. The CDR3 is 15 amino acids. Deletions cut 0 bases from V and 4 bases from J, with 11 bases between. CDR3 protein: CASSLVQNYYNEQFF. The CDR3, as DNA: TGCGCCAGCAGCTTGGTACAGAACTATTACAATGAGCAGTTCTTC.

In the case of this clone: Germline is not matched at one junction end, which may reflect a read error. The chain combines TRBV7-6 with TRBJ2-5; 11 nucleotides match TRBD2. This CDR3 has 15 amino acids. Germline assignment: CDR1 SGHVS and CDR2 FNYEAQ. CDR3 region: CASSLAGGYQETQYF. As DNA, the CDR3 is TGTGCCAGCAGCCTAGCGGGGGGTTACCAAGAGACCCAGTACTTC.

This sequence joins TRBV30 and TRBJ1-2, with unresolved D. V lost 4 bases, J lost 5 bases, and 14 bases lay in between. Germline V CDR1 and CDR2: GTSNPN, SVGIG (reference sequence). The CDR3 has 13 residues. The CDR3 DNA reads TGTGCCTGGACCTCGGGATTAGAATATGGCTACACCTTC. Encoded protein: CAWTSGLEYGYTF.

The chain employs TRBV4-3 and TRBJ1-5; 9 nucleotides line up with TRBD1. With V trimmed by 1 base and J by 2 bases, 3 bases remained unmatched. Germline V gives CDR1 LGHNA, CDR2 YSLEER. There are 16 residues in the CDR3. This chain's CDR3 is CASSQVRTGGNQPQHF. DNA for the CDR3: TGCGCCAGCAGCCAAGTTCGGACAGGGGGCAATCAGCCCCAGCATTTT.

The V and J genes are TRBV6-5 and TRBJ2-7; 7 bases fit TRBD1. With 2 bases clipped from V and 1 base from J, the junction kept 2 bases outside the gene matches. CDR1 is MNHEY, CDR2 SVGAGI, per germline. The CDR3 totals 14 residues. The CDR3 sequence: CASSYRGRSYEQYF. CDR3 nucleotides: TGTGCCAGCAGTTACAGGGGGCGATCCTACGAGCAGTACTTC.

The rearrangement uses TRBV29-1 and TRBJ2-1; D gene unclear. From germline, CDR1 is SQVTM and CDR2 ANQGSEA. The CDR3 is made up of 11 amino acids. The V gene lost 8 bases and the J gene lost 4 bases, with 9 bases spanning the gap. Here the CDR3 DNA reads TGCAGCTTGACAAGTTACAATGAGCAGTTCTTC. Translating it yields CSLTSYNEQFF.

The genes are TRBV27 and TRBJ2-1, with D maybe TRBD1 (6 bases). CDR1 is MNHEY, CDR2 SMNVEV, per germline (reference sequence). The CDR3 covers 15 residues. The V end was cut by 6 bases, the J end by 0 bases, with 12 bases between. The CDR3 nucleotides are TGTGCCAGCAGGCGCGGACAGAGCTCCTACAATGAGCAGTTCTTC. Translation: CASRRGQSSYNEQFF.

This chain uses TRBV6-5 with TRBJ1-1, with D possibly matching TRBD1 (5 bases). Per the germline V gene, CDR1 is MNHEY and CDR2 is SVGAGI. The germline V and J ends were trimmed by 2 bases and 2 bases, with 9 bases remaining between them. The CDR3 is 14 residues long. CDR3 sequence (DNA): TGTGCCAGCAGTTACCAGGGAATCAACACTGAAGCTTTCTTT. Protein sequence: CASSYQGINTEAFF.

The chain couples TRBV11-1 to TRBJ2-7, with 12 bases lining up with TRBD2. From germline, CDR1 is SGHAT and CDR2 FQDESV (reference sequence). This CDR3 has 17 amino acids. Unmatched junction bases numbered 10, after V lost 4 bases and J lost 3 bases. CDR3 nucleotides: TGTGCCAGCAGCTCCCCAAAGACTAGCGGGGGACACTACGAGCAGTACTTC. This translates into CASSSPKTSGGHYEQYF.

This clone has more than one count but fewer than ten. The genes are TRBV4-3 and TRBJ2-5; possibly TRBD1 or TRBD2 for D (5 bases each). CDR1 is LGHNA, CDR2 YSLEER, per germline. Trimming removed 0 bases from V and 4 bases from J, with 12 bases in between. The CDR3 has 15 amino acids. CDR3 loop: CASSQDGGDRETQYF. CDR3 coding DNA: TGCGCCAGCAGCCAAGATGGGGGAGACCGAGAGACCCAGTACTTC.

The rearrangement links TRBV5-1 to TRBJ1-2, with TRBD1 as a possible D gene (5 bases). The CDR3 has 16 amino acids. V lost 3 bases and J lost 3, with 18 bases in between. Per germline, CDR1 SGHRS and CDR2 YFSETQ. CDR3 sequence reads: CASSSTTALKDYGYTF. The CDR3 coding sequence is TGCGCCAGCAGCTCCACGACAGCCCTAAAGGACTATGGCTACACCTTC.

The chain combines TRBV4-1 with TRBJ2-7, with D possibly being TRBD1 or TRBD2 (6 bases each). The CDR3 consists of 15 residues. Per germline, CDR1 MGHRA and CDR2 YSYEKL. Deletions cut 1 base from V and 3 bases from J, with 13 bases between. This chain's CDR3 is CASSQVAGHLYEQYF. CDR3 in DNA: TGCGCCAGCAGCCAAGTGGCGGGACACCTCTACGAGCAGTACTTC.

CDR3 DNA: TGTGCCAGCAGCGCGCGGACTAGCGGGGTCTACAATGAGCAGTTCTTC. It translates to CASSARTSGVYNEQFF. This chain links TRBV13 with TRBJ2-1, with 12 bases lining up with TRBD2. Trimming at V came to 5 bases and at J to 3 bases, leaving 5 bases not matched to a gene. Germline V gives CDR1 PRHDT, CDR2 FYEKMQ (reference sequence). This CDR3 is 16 amino acids long.

The rearrangement links TRBV5-1 to TRBJ2-3, with D unclear. V was pared by 1 base and J by 2 bases, with 2 bases between. From germline, CDR1 is SGHRS and CDR2 YFSETQ. The CDR3 totals 12 residues. CDR3 nucleotides: TGCGCCAGCAGCTTGTTCACAGATACGCAGTATTTT. This encodes CASSLFTDTQYF.

CDR3 residues: CASSLEETQYF. The CDR3 nucleotides are TGTGCCAGCAGCTTAGAGGAGACCCAGTACTTC. This chain joins TRBV11-2 and TRBJ2-5; D gene unclear. CDR1 and CDR2 from the germline V gene are SGHAT and FQNNGV. The CDR3 sequence is 11 residues long. Trimming left V 0 bases short and J 5 bases short, with 1 base between.

The V gene is TRBV6-5, the J gene TRBJ2-5; no reliable D call. Trimming removed 2 bases from V and 6 bases from J, with 7 bases in between. CDR3 length equals 12 residues. The germline CDR1 and CDR2 sequences are MNHEY and SVGAGI. The CDR3 region is CASSYEEQTQYF. DNA of the CDR3: TGTGCCAGCAGTTACGAGGAACAGACCCAGTACTTC.

This chain links TRBV5-5 with TRBJ1-2; 9 nucleotides line up with TRBD1. This CDR3 comprises 13 residues. The J segment lost 7 bases and the V segment lost 2 bases, leaving 3 bases of the junction unmatched. The V gene's germline CDR1 is SGHKS and CDR2 YYEKEE (reference sequence). This chain's CDR3 is CASSFTGGSGYTF. CDR3 nucleotides: TGTGCCAGCAGCTTCACAGGGGGCTCTGGCTACACCTTC.